This TCR beta chain was captured in a study of blood T cells in healthy people across ages. The CDR3 is made up of 13 amino acids. V was pared by 4 bases and J by 13 bases, with 10 bases of the junction left unmatched. Germline CDR1 is SGHTA and CDR2 is FQGNSA. Notes on this clonotype: This may be a read error, as it is one base from a much larger clone.

Alongside a J-beta primer mix, a sample-barcoded 5' primer served in a second PCR lasting about 7 to 11 cycles. TCRdb re-derived calls from the 5' RACE reads in MiXCR, one entry per CDR3 protein. The table has about 1,800,000 distinct CDR3 sequences, 25% to 30% seen once; the top ten hold less than 9.5%. Sequencing was done on a sample of blood. The origin of this receptor is a woman in her twenties or thirties in good health. The V and J genes are TRBV7-2 and TRBJ2-4; 7 positions match TRBD1. The DNA of the CDR3 is TGTGCCAGCAGCTGGGGACAGACTAATGAGCAGTACTTC. It codes for CASSWGQTNEQYF.